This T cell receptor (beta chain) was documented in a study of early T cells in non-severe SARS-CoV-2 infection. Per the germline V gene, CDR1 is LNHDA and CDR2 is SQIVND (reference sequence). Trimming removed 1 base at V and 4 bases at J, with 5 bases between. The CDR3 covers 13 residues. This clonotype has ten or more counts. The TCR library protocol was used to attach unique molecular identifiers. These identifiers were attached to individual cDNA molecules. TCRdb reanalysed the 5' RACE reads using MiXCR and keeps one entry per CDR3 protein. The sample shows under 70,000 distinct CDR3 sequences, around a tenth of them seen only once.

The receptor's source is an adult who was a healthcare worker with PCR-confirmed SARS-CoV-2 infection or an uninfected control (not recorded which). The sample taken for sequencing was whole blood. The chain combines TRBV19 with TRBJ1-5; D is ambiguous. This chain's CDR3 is CASSIGGNQPQHF. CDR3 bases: TGTGCCAGTAGTATAGGTGGGAATCAGCCCCAGCATTTT. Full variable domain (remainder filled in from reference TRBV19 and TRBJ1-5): DGGITQSPKYLFRKEGQNVTLSCEQNLNHDAMYWYRQDPGQGLRLIYYSQIVNDFQKGDIAEGYSVSREKKESFPLTVTSAQKNPTAFYLCASSIGGNQPQHFGDGTRLSIL.